This record covers a single T cell receptor (beta chain). The data are from a study of T cells expressing NK-cell markers. The wider study: Serological testing identified most of the eight sequenced donors as HCMV-seropositive and one as seronegative.

5'RACE template switching with UMIs produced the TCR beta cDNA. TCRdb re-called the 5' RACE reads and catalogs CDR3 proteins one per entry, DNA excluded. This repertoire includes some 410,000 distinct CDR3 sequences. The sequence came from a woman between 18 and 69 years old in good health. The sequencing input was blood T cells: a sorted CD56 or NKG2C T cell subset, CD4+ or CD8+ T cells, or bulk PBMC T cells (not recorded which).

The CDR3 sequence is CASSSPGRGDNSPLHF. The chain is built from TRBV28 and TRBJ1-6. CDR1 and CDR2 (germline): MDHEN, SYDVKM. This CDR3 comprises 16 residues.